The subject of this entry is one TCR beta chain. The antigen remains undetermined. This entry belongs to a study of response to subunit inactivated influenza vaccine. Findings and limits, study-wide: There was a suggestion from the authors that each seasonal influenza vaccination recruits few new T cells.

TCRdb analysed the RT-PCR reads with MiXCR anew, one entry per CDR3 protein. Of hundreds of thousands of distinct CDR3 sequences listed, around a sixth were seen once; the top ten hold 9.5% to 13%. The CDR3 is 14 residues long. CDR1 is SGHTS, CDR2 YDEGEE, per germline. V lost 7 bases, J lost 0 bases, and 11 bases lay in between. The clonotype originates from a man in his fifties or sixties who received an inactivated influenza vaccine. This chain links TRBV5-8 with TRBJ1-5; D remains unclear. This material consisted of PBMCs from blood, taken approximately 5 days after vaccination. The CDR3 DNA reads TGTGCCAGCGCCTTAGGGTATAGCAATCAGCCCCAGCATTTT. Translating gives CASALGYSNQPQHF. The complete variable domain, with remaining parts taken from reference TRBV5-8 and TRBJ1-5, reads EAGVTQSPTHLIKTRGQQATLRCSPISGHTSVYWYQQALGLGLQFLLWYDEGEERNRGNFPPRFSGRQFPNYSSELNVNALELEDSALYLCASALGYSNQPQHFGDGTRLSIL.